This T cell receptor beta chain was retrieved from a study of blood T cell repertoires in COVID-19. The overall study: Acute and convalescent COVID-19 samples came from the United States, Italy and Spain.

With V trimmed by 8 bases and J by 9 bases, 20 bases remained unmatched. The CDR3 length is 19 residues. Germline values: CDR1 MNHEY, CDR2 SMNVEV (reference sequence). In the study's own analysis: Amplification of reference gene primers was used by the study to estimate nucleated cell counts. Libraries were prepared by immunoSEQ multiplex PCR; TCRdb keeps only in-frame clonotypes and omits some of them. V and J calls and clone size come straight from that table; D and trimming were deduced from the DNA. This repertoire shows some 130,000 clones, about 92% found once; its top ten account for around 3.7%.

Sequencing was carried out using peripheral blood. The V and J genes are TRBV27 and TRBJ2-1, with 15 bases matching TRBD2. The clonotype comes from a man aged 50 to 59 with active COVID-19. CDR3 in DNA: TGTGCCAGCCCGCTCTCCACGGGACTAGCGGGGGGAACTCGGGGTGAGCAGTTCTTC. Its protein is CASPLSTGLAGGTRGEQFF.